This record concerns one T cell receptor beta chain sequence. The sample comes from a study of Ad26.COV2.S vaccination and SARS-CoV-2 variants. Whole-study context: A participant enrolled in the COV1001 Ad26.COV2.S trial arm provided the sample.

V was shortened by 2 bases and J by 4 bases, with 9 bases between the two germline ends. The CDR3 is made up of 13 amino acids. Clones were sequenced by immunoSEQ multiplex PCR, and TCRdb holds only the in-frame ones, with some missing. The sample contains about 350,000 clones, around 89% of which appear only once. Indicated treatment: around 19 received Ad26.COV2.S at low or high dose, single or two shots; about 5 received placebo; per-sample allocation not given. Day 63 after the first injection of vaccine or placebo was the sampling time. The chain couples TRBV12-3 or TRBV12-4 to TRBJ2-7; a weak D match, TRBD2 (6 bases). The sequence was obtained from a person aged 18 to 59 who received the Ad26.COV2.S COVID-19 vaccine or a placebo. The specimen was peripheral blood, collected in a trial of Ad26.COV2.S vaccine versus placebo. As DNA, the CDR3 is TGTGCCAGCAGTTTAATACGGGGGTACGAGCAGTACTTC. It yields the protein CASSLIRGYEQYF.